The following is a TCR beta chain sequence with its context. The record originates from a study of blood T cell repertoires in COVID-19. Libraries were prepared by immunoSEQ multiplex PCR; TCRdb keeps only in-frame clonotypes and omits some of them. The table lists some 150,000 clones, roughly 75% of them singletons, with approximately 6% in the top ten. This CDR3 is built from 15 residues. The V gene's germline CDR1 is GTSNPN and CDR2 SVGIG (reference sequence). Trimming shortened V by 4 bases and J by 8 bases, and 18 bases separated the two germline ends. The TCR originated in a woman aged 50 to 65 who had recovered from COVID-19. J is TRBJ1-6 and V is TRBV30, with a weak D call TRBD1 (5 bases). Sequencing input: PBMCs or T cells enriched from blood (not recorded which). CDR3 protein: CAWTTGGAEHSPLHF. CDR3 bases: TGTGCCTGGACCACGGGGGGAGCGGAACATTCACCCCTCCACTTT.